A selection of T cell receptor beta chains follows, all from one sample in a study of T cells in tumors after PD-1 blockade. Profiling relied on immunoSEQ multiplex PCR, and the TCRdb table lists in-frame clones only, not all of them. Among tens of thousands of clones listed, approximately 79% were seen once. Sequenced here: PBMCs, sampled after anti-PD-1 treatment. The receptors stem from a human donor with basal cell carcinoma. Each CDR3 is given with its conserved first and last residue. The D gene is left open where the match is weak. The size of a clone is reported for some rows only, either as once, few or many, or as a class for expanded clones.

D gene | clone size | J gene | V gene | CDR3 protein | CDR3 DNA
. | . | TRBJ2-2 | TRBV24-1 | CATREQSTGELFF | TGTGCCACCCGGGAACAGTCCACCGGGGAGCTGTTTTTT
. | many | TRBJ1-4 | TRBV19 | CASSNRVNEKLFF | TGTGCCAGTAGTAACAGGGTCAATGAAAAACTGTTTTTT
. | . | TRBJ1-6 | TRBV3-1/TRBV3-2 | CASSQDRAGSSYNSPLHF | TGTGCCAGCAGCCAAGACAGGGCGGGTAGCTCCTATAATTCACCCCTCCACTTT
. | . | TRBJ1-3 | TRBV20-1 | CSASRGPAGNTIYF | TGCAGTGCTAGTCGCGGGCCCGCTGGAAACACCATATATTTT
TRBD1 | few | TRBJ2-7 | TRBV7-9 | CASSPWTGDPEQYF | TGTGCCAGCAGCCCCTGGACAGGGGACCCCGAGCAGTACTTC
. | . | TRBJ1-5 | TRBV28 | CASSPEGGPGNQPQHF | TGTGCCAGCAGTCCAGAAGGGGGACCGGGCAATCAGCCCCAGCATTTT
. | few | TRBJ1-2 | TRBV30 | CAWSSGRGYTF | TGTGCCTGGAGTTCAGGGAGAGGCTACACCTTC
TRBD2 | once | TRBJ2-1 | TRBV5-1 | CASSLRLAVPRGNEQFF | TGCGCCAGCAGCCTCAGACTAGCGGTACCCCGGGGGAATGAGCAGTTCTTC
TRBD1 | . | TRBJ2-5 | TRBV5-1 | CASSFTGEETQYF | TGCGCCAGCAGCTTTACAGGGGAAGAGACCCAGTACTTC
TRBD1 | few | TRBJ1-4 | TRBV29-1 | CSVKQGASEKLFF | TGCAGCGTCAAGCAGGGGGCAAGCGAAAAACTGTTTTTT
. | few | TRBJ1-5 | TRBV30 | CAWSADRKNQPQHF | TGTGCCTGGAGTGCGGACAGAAAAAATCAGCCCCAGCATTTT
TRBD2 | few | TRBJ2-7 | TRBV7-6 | CASSLERGNYEQYF | TGTGCCAGCAGCTTGGAGCGGGGGAACTACGAGCAGTACTTC
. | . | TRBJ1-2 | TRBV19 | CASVRGDKNYGYTF | TGTGCCAGTGTAAGAGGGGACAAAAACTATGGCTACACCTTC
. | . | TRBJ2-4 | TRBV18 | CASSPGLWGIQYF | TGTGCCAGCTCTCCCGGGCTCTGGGGCATTCAGTACTTC
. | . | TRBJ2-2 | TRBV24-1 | CATSDLMGVGKAGELFF | TGTGCCACCAGTGATTTGATGGGTGTTGGAAAAGCCGGGGAGCTGTTTTTT
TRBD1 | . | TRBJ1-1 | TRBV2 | CASKTDRGAEAFF | TGTGCCAGCAAGACAGACAGGGGCGCTGAAGCTTTCTTT
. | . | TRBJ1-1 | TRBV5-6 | CASSQGWNRENTEAFF | TGTGCCAGCAGCCAAGGTTGGAACAGGGAGAACACTGAAGCTTTCTTT
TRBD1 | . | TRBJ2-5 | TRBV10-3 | CATARGTGQETQYF | TGTGCCACCGCCCGTGGGACAGGCCAAGAGACCCAGTACTTC
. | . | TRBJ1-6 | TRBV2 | CASTLRDSSSPLHF | TGTGCCAGCACCCTCCGGGACTCAAGTTCACCCCTCCACTTT
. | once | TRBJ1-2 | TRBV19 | CASKGPQRGGYTF | TGTGCCAGCAAGGGACCGCAGAGGGGCGGCTACACCTTC
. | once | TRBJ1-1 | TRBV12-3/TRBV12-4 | CASSFREHTEAFF | TGTGCCAGCAGTTTCCGGGAACACACTGAAGCTTTCTTT